Shown below are 20 T cell receptor beta chains from a single sample sequenced in a study of cytomegalovirus exposure and HLA in healthy donors. The PCR made use of 60 Vbeta and 13 Jbeta primers. The table came from immunoSEQ multiplex PCR; TCRdb's copy has only in-frame clones and leaves some out. Of 110,000 to 150,000 clones listed, nearly 80% are singletons. Sample: PBMCs. The source of these receptors is a male donor in good health and CMV-seronegative.

The rearrangement links TRBV5-6 to TRBJ1-5, with 8 bases identical to TRBD1. The CDR3 covers 15 residues. Germline assignment: CDR1 SGHDT and CDR2 YYEEEE. V lost 3 bases to trimming and J lost 6 bases; unmatched junction nucleotides: 8. CDR3 in DNA: TGTGCCAGCAGCTCCACAGGGGGAGGGGGTCAGCCCCAGCATTTT. Translating gives CASSSTGGGGQPQHF.

The chain links TRBV19 to TRBJ1-5; D is undetermined. V was clipped by 5 bases and J by 4 bases, with 6 bases between them. CDR1 and CDR2 (germline): LNHDA, SQIVND (reference sequence). The CDR3 has 12 amino acids. CDR3 nucleotides: TGTGCCAGTAGTGAGGCAAATCAGCCCCAGCATTTT. As protein: CASSEANQPQHF.

The chain uses TRBV6-1 and TRBJ1-5; TRBD1 agrees at 7 bases. The CDR3 runs to 15 residues. V trimming: 6 bases; J trimming: 6 bases; junction bases outside the gene matches: 11. The V gene's germline CDR1 is MNHNS and CDR2 SASEGT. The CDR3 DNA sequence: TGTGCCAGCAGCGCTGACAGGGACGGGGGTCAGCCCCAGCATTTT. Protein: CASSADRDGGQPQHF.

The chain couples TRBV12-2 to TRBJ2-1; TRBD2, the table's D call, was not compared with the DNA. TRBV12-2 is designated a pseudogene. The CDR3 contains 20 residues. The CDR3 protein is CASRLGGGTGFESSYNEQFF. CDR3 nucleotide sequence: TGTGCAAGTCGCCTGGGGGGGGGCACTGGTTTCGAGAGCTCCTACAATGAGCAGTTCTTC.

This clone appeared a few times. V gene TRBV7-2 combines with J gene TRBJ1-3; D may be TRBD1 (6 bases). The CDR3 has 17 residues. Germline V gene lookup returns CDR1 SGHTA and CDR2 FQGNSA. Between the trimmed V and J ends, which lost 5 bases and 4 bases, there was a span of 21 bases. The CDR3 DNA is TGTGCCAGCAGCCGGGACATGTTGCGAGTGGCAGGAAACACCATATATTTT. It is translated as CASSRDMLRVAGNTIYF.

This chain connects TRBV7-2 to TRBJ2-7; possibly TRBD1 for D (7 bases). Germline V lookup: CDR1 SGHTA, CDR2 FQGNSA. V lost 1 base and J lost 2, with 18 bases in between. The CDR3 is made up of 17 amino acids. CDR3 coding DNA: TGTGCCAGCAGCTTAGTGGGGGGTCACAGGGGCACCTACGAGCAGTACTTC. Translating gives CASSLVGGHRGTYEQYF.

The gene calls are TRBV7-9 and TRBJ2-3, with TRBD2 as a possible D gene (6 bases). Trimming removed 3 bases at V and 4 bases at J, with 11 bases between. The CDR3 is 14 residues long. Germline loops: CDR1 SEHNR, CDR2 FQNEAQ (reference sequence). This CDR3 reads CASSLETGADTQYF. CDR3 nucleotides: TGTGCCAGCAGCTTGGAGACGGGAGCAGATACGCAGTATTTT.

This clone was counted between two and nine times. V usage is TRBV6-6 and J usage is TRBJ1-2; TRBD1 aligns across 9 bases. The CDR3 has 14 amino acids. CDR1 is MNHNY and CDR2 is SVGAGI in the germline V gene (reference sequence). With V trimmed by 2 bases and J by 8 bases, 6 bases remained unmatched. The DNA of the CDR3 is TGTGCCAGCAGTTACATGACAGGGGGAGCGGGCTACACCTTC. Translating gives CASSYMTGGAGYTF.

Here the CDR3 DNA reads TGTGCCAGCAGTCCTGAAGCGGGGGGGCACGAGCAGTACTTC. The encoded protein is CASSPEAGGHEQYF. V gene TRBV27 combines with J gene TRBJ2-7, with TRBD2 identical over 10 bases. The germline gives CDR1 MNHEY, CDR2 SMNVEV (reference sequence). The V gene end was trimmed by 5 bases and the J gene end by 5 bases; junction bases not matched to a gene: 6. This CDR3 comprises 14 residues.

V and J are TRBV7-2 and TRBJ2-7; 7 nucleotides agree with TRBD2. Germline CDR1 is SGHTA and CDR2 is FQGNSA. This CDR3 has 17 amino acids. The ends lost 1 base at V and 0 bases at J; junction bases unmatched: 9. The CDR3 DNA reads TGTGCCAGCAGCTTAGAGGGGAGGGGTGCCAGCTCCTACGAGCAGTACTTC. Translated, it gives CASSLEGRGASSYEQYF.

As concerns this clone: Here the CDR3 omits its conserved ending phenylalanine or tryptophan, so a read error is the likely source. This chain links TRBV7-9 with TRBJ1-2; D ambiguous. Per germline, CDR1 SEHNR and CDR2 FQNEAQ (reference sequence). The CDR3 covers 12 residues. V lost 5 bases and J 8 bases, leaving 12 bases between the germline ends. The CDR3 nucleotides are TGTGCCAGCAGCACTTACCGGCCAGGCTACACCCTC. Translation gives CASSTYRPGYTL.

The chain links TRBV5-6 to TRBJ1-1; D is perhaps TRBD1 (5 bases). Looked up from germline, CDR1 is SGHDT and CDR2 is YYEEEE. V lost 0 bases and J 3 bases, leaving 12 bases between the germline ends. This CDR3 is 15 amino acids long. In nucleotides, the CDR3 is TGTGCCAGCAGCTTGGGGGGGAGGTCGGACACTGAAGCTTTCTTT. This codes for CASSLGGRSDTEAFF.

A few counts support this clone. CDR3 in amino acids: CAWEGQGNSPLHF. CDR3 nucleotides: TGTGCCTGGGAGGGACAGGGAAATTCACCCCTCCACTTT. V is TRBV30 and J is TRBJ1-6; 9 positions match TRBD1. This CDR3 has 13 amino acids. The germline CDR1 and CDR2 sequences are GTSNPN and SVGIG (reference sequence). V was pared by 5 bases and J by 7 bases, with 3 bases of the junction left unmatched.

This clone has only a few counts. The rearrangement links TRBV6-5 to TRBJ2-1, with D hard to call. The CDR3 runs 11 residues. V was shortened by 7 bases and J by 4 bases, with 5 bases between the two germline ends. CDR1 is MNHEY, CDR2 SVGAGI, per germline. CDR3: CASTGYNEQFF. In DNA, the CDR3 is TGTGCCAGCACCGGTTACAATGAGCAGTTCTTC.

The V call is TRBV9, the J call TRBJ1-6; D gene uncertain. There are 15 residues in the CDR3. The V and J ends lost 0 bases and 9 bases respectively, with 13 bases between them. Per the germline V gene, CDR1 is SGDLS and CDR2 is YYNGEE. CDR3 DNA: TGTGCCAGCAGCGTAGCATCCGCGGCAAGTTCACCCCTCCACTTT. Translating it yields CASSVASAASSPLHF.

The V and J genes are TRBV18 and TRBJ2-7; 9 bases match TRBD1. V lost 3 bases to trimming and J lost 7 bases; unmatched junction nucleotides: 7. This CDR3 spans 14 amino acids. CDR1 KGHSH and CDR2 LQKENI come from the germline V gene. CDR3 amino acids: CASSPWTGEGEQYF. For the CDR3, the DNA is TGTGCCAGCTCACCTTGGACAGGGGAGGGGGAGCAGTACTTC.

The CDR3 protein is CASSLGTREYEQYF. The CDR3 DNA is TGCGCCAGCAGCCTTGGGACTAGGGAGTACGAGCAGTACTTC. The V call is TRBV5-1, the J call TRBJ2-7; 8 nucleotides line up with TRBD2. The CDR3 sequence is 14 residues long. Trimming took 4 bases from V and 4 from J; bases not matched to a gene: 7. Germline V CDR1 and CDR2: SGHRS, YFSETQ. The full variable domain, rest sourced from reference TRBV5-1 and TRBJ2-7, is KAGVTQTPRYLIKTRGQQVTLSCSPISGHRSVSWYQQTPGQGLQFLFEYFSETQRNKGNFPGRFSGRQFSNSRSEMNVSTLELGDSALYLCASSLGTREYEQYFGPGTRLTVT.

The table lists this clone with a few counts. V usage is TRBV19 and J usage is TRBJ1-5, with 9 bases aligning to TRBD1. The CDR3 contains 13 residues. With V trimmed by 8 bases and J by 3 bases, 2 bases remained unmatched. Germline V gene lookup returns CDR1 LNHDA and CDR2 SQIVND (reference sequence). The CDR3 sequence: CASGDRDNQPQHF. CDR3 nucleotide sequence: TGTGCCAGTGGGGACAGGGACAATCAGCCCCAGCATTTT.

The chain employs TRBV19 and TRBJ2-3; D may be TRBD1 (5 bases). CDR1 is LNHDA, CDR2 SQIVND, per germline (reference sequence). The CDR3 length is 15 residues. Trimming shortened V by 3 bases and J by 1 base, and 11 bases separated the two germline ends. In DNA form, the CDR3 reads TGTGCCAGTAGTATTGGGGCTAAACGCACAGATACGCAGTATTTT. This gives the protein CASSIGAKRTDTQYF.

The chain links TRBV5-6 to TRBJ1-1; D is uncertain. V was clipped by 1 base and J by 4 bases, with 11 bases between them. The CDR3 loop spans 14 amino acids. Germline loops: CDR1 SGHDT, CDR2 YYEEEE. In DNA form, the CDR3 reads TGTGCCAGCAGCTTGCGAGGGTTAGGCACTGAAGCTTTCTTT. It specifies CASSLRGLGTEAFF.